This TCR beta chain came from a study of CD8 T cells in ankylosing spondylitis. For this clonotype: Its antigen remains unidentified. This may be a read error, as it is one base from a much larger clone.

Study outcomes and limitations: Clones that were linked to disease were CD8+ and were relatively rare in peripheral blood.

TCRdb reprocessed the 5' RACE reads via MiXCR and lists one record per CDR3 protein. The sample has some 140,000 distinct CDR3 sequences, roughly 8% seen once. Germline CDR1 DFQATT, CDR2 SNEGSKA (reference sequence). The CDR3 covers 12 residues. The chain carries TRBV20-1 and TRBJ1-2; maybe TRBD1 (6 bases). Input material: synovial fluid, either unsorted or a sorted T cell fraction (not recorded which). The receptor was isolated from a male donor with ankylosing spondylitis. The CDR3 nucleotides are TGCAGTGCTAGCCACAGGGTGGGGGGCTACTCCTTC. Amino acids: CSASHRVGGYSF.